This entry lists 11 T cell receptor beta chains sequenced from one sample in a study of T-cell reconstitution after alpha-beta-depleted transplantation in children. Preparation of the TCRbeta library involved a method that used unique molecular identifiers. One entry per CDR3 protein results from TCRdb running MiXCR on the PCR reads. The sample has about 110,000 distinct CDR3 sequences, approximately 6.9% seen once; the top ten hold approximately 25%. Source: PBMCs, mostly from graft donor cells, taken 360 days after TCRalphabeta/CD19-depleted stem cell transplant. The receptors shown here come from a male patient under 10 years old who had a stem cell transplant for acute lymphoblastic leukemia, so the T cells may come from the graft donor.

The chain links TRBV9 to TRBJ2-2; 8 nucleotides agree with TRBD2. CDR3 length: 20 residues. J lost 2 bases, V lost 1 base, and 16 bases had no gene match. CDR1 and CDR2 (germline): SGDLS, YYNGEE. The CDR3 bases are TGTGCCAGCAGCGTAAGTCCCCTTACCTTAGCGGGGCTAAACACCGGGGAGCTGTTTTTT. Translating it yields CASSVSPLTLAGLNTGELFF.

This clonotype has at least ten counts. The V gene is TRBV5-1, the J gene TRBJ2-1; D perhaps matches TRBD2 (5 bases). Germline values: CDR1 SGHRS, CDR2 YFSETQ. This CDR3 has 15 amino acids. V was shortened by 1 base and J by 5 bases, with 13 bases between the two germline ends. This CDR3 reads CASSLTELDHNEQFF. CDR3 sequence (DNA): TGCGCCAGCAGCTTGACCGAACTAGATCACAATGAGCAGTTCTTC.

This clonotype was picked up many times. The V call is TRBV7-2, the J call TRBJ2-7, with D hard to call. The CDR3 sequence is 14 residues long. Per the germline V gene, CDR1 is SGHTA and CDR2 is FQGNSA. V was pared by 2 bases and J by 3 bases, with 11 bases between. The CDR3 DNA reads as TGTGCCAGCAGCTTATGGCCCAACGTCTACGAGCAGTACTTC. It encodes CASSLWPNVYEQYF.

This clonotype was seen many times. The chain has TRBV6-2 or TRBV6-3 and TRBJ2-5, with a possible D match to TRBD2 (5 bases). CDR1 and CDR2 (germline): MNHEY, SVGEGT. The CDR3 runs to 16 residues. Trimming removed 2 bases from V and 2 bases from J, with 15 bases in between. The CDR3 loop reads CASSYEASGLQETQYF. In nucleotides, the CDR3 is TGTGCCAGCAGTTACGAGGCCAGCGGACTGCAAGAGACCCAGTACTTC.

The gene calls are TRBV20-1 and TRBJ2-6; D perhaps matches TRBD1 (5 bases). The V end was cut by 3 bases, the J end by 1 base, with 19 bases between. CDR3 size: 18 residues. Germline CDR1 DFQATT, CDR2 SNEGSKA (reference sequence). The CDR3 DNA follows: TGCAGTGCTAGCCCAAGGGCAGGGCAGGGATCTGGGGCCAACGTCCTGACTTTC. Translating gives CSASPRAGQGSGANVLTF.

This clonotype occurred many times. The CDR3 DNA is TGTGCCAGCAGTCAGGAGGGACAGGGAAACTACGAGCAGTACTTC. Translation gives CASSQEGQGNYEQYF. The V and J genes are TRBV9 and TRBJ2-7, with 9 bases identical to TRBD1. CDR1 SGDLS and CDR2 YYNGEE come from the germline V gene. J lost 3 bases, V lost 5 bases, and 9 bases had no gene match. CDR3 size: 15 residues.

This chain links TRBV5-6 with TRBJ1-2, with TRBD1 as a possible D gene (6 bases). The CDR3 is made up of 15 amino acids. Germline assignment: CDR1 SGHDT and CDR2 YYEEEE. The ends were cut back, 3 bases at V and 2 bases at J, with 14 bases in the middle. CDR3 in DNA: TGTGCCAGCAGCTCGTTCAGGGGTTTGAACTATGGCTACACCTTC. Amino acids: CASSSFRGLNYGYTF.

This clonotype was seen repeatedly, ten times or more. The chain combines TRBV6-1 with TRBJ2-7; 9 positions match TRBD2. With V trimmed by 1 base and J by 3 bases, 4 bases remained unmatched. The germline gives CDR1 MNHNS, CDR2 SASEGT. This CDR3 is 15 amino acids long. The CDR3 protein is CASSEGASGIYEQYF. Here the CDR3 DNA reads TGTGCCAGCAGTGAAGGGGCTAGCGGGATCTACGAGCAGTACTTC.

This clonotype was seen at least ten times. The chain links TRBV6-1 to TRBJ2-2, with D maybe TRBD1 (5 bases). The germline V gene encodes CDR1 MNHNS and CDR2 SASEGT. CDR3 length: 16 residues. The germline V and J ends were trimmed by 5 bases and 2 bases, with 15 bases remaining between them. This CDR3 reads CASSIWGRSNTGELFF. In nucleotides, the CDR3 is TGTGCCAGCAGTATATGGGGCAGGTCTAACACCGGGGAGCTGTTTTTT.

In its sample, this clonotype was seen many times. This chain connects TRBV27 to TRBJ2-2; 7 bases are a match to TRBD2. V lost 5 bases to trimming and J lost 6 bases; unmatched junction nucleotides: 12. The length of the CDR3 is 16 residues. Germline lookup yields CDR1 MNHEY and CDR2 SMNVEV (reference sequence). The CDR3 DNA is TGTGCCAGCAGTCTCCTCCTTGGGAGGGCCCCCGGGGAGCTGTTTTTT. The encoded protein is CASSLLLGRAPGELFF.

V is TRBV11-1 and J is TRBJ2-1, with 14 bases fitting TRBD2. From germline, CDR1 is SGHAT and CDR2 FQDESV (reference sequence). Trimming removed 3 bases from V and 0 bases from J; junction bases left unmatched: 7. The CDR3 consists of 19 residues. CDR3 DNA: TGTGCCAGCAGCTTCCCTAGGACTAGCGGGAGGAGCTCCTACAATGAGCAGTTCTTC. As protein: CASSFPRTSGRSSYNEQFF.